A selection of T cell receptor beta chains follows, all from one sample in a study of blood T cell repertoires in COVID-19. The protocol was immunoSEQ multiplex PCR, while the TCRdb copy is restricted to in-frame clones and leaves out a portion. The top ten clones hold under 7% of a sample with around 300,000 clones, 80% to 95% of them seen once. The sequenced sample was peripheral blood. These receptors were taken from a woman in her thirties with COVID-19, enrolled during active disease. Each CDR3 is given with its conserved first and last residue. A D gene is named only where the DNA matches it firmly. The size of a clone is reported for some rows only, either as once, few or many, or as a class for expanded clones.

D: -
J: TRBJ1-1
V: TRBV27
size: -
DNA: TGTGCCAGCAGCTCAGGGCTGGGGGCGACTGAAGCTTTCTTT
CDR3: CASSSGLGATEAFF

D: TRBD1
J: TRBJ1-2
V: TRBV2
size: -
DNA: TGTGCCAGCAGTGAAGCGGGACAGTCAACCGGGGGCTACACCTTC
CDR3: CASSEAGQSTGGYTF

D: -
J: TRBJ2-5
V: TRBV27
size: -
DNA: TGTGCCAGCAGCCCCTGGTCCCCCGAGCCTCAGTACTTC
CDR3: CASSPWSPEPQYF

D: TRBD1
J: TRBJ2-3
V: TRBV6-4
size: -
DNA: TGTGCCAGCAGACCAACAGGGGGCCCCACAGATACGCAGTATTTT
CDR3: CASRPTGGPTDTQYF

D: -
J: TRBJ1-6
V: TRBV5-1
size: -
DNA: TGCGCCAGCAGCTCGGGACTGAATAATTCACCCCTCCACTTT
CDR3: CASSSGLNNSPLHF

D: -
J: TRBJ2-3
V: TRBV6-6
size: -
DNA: TGTGCCAGCAGTCCGGGTCCAGGGCAAATCACAGATACGCAGTATTTT
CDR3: CASSPGPGQITDTQYF

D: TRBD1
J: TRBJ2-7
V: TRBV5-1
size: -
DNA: TGCGCCAGCAGCTTATTCCGGGACAGCGGCGAGCAGTACTTC
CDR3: CASSLFRDSGEQYF

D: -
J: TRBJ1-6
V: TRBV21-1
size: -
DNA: TGTGCCAGCAGCAAAACAGGGGCACCCCTCCACTTT
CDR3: CASSKTGAPLHF

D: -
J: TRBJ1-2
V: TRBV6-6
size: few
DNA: TGTGCCAGCAGCACAAGCCAGGGTGGCTCTTGGGGCTACACCTTC
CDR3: CASSTSQGGSWGYTF

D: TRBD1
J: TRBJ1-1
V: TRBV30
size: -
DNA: TGTGCCTGGAACCACGGGACAGGGAACACTGAAGCTTTCTTT
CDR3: CAWNHGTGNTEAFF

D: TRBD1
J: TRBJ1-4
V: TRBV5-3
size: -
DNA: TGTGCCAGAAGCATTGCAATTCCGGGACAGGGGCAAGCAACTAATGAAAAACTGTTTTTT
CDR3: CARSIAIPGQGQATNEKLFF

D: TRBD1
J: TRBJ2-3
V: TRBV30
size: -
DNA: TGTGCCTGGACGTCCCAGGGGGCGGCAGATACGCAGTATTTT
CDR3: CAWTSQGAADTQYF

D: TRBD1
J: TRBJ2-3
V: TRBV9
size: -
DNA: TGTGCCAGCAGCGTGACAGGGGCGACCACAGATACGCAGTATTTT
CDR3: CASSVTGATTDTQYF

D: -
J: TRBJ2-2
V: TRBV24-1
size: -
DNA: TGTGCCACCAGTGATTATCTTGCCGGGGAGCTGTTTTTT
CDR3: CATSDYLAGELFF

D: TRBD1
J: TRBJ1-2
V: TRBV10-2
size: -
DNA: TGCGCCAGCAGTGAGACCCGCGGGGGACAGGGGGAACGCTACACCTTC
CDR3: CASSETRGGQGERYTF

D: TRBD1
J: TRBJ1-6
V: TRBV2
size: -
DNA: TGTGCCAGCAGTGAAGAGACAGGGGACAATTCACCCCTCCACTTT
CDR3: CASSEETGDNSPLHF

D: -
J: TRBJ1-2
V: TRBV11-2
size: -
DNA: TGTGCCAGCAGCTTTGAGGGATTTGGCTACACCTTC
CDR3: CASSFEGFGYTF